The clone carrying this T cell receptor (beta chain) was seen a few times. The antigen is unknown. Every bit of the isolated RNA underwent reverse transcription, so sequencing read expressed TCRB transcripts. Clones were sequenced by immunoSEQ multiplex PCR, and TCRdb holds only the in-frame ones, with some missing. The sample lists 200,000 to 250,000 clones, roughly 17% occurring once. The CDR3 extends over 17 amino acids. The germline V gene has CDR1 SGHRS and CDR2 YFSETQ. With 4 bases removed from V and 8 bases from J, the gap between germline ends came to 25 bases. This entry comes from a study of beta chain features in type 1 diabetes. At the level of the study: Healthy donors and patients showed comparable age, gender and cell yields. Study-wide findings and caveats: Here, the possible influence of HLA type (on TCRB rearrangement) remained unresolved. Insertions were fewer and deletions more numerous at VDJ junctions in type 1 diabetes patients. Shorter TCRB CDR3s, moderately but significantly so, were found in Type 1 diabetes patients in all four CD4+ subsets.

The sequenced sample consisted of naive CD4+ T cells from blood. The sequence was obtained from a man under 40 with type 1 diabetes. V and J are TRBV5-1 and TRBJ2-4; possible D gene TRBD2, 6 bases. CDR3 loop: CASSRASAAGLGDIQYF. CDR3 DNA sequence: TGCGCCAGCAGCCGGGCCTCGGCAGCGGGCCTCGGGGACATTCAGTACTTC.